This T cell receptor (beta chain) was sequenced in a study of regulatory T cells in long-lasting Graves disease. This clonotype occurred many times. Its antigen is still unknown. For TCR beta, libraries came from iRepertoire HTBI primers and Arm-PCR of CDR3 regions. TCRdb redid the calling of the multiplex PCR reads with MiXCR, one entry per CDR3 protein. In the table there are about 530,000 distinct CDR3 sequences, about 16% of which are singletons. Germline CDR1 MNHNS, CDR2 SASEGT. This CDR3 comprises 13 residues. Trimming took off 11 bases at V and 0 bases at J, with 13 bases between the two ends. Time point reported: newly diagnosed GD, antithyroid drugs for less than 3 months. Making the TCR library involved RNA that had been extracted from PBMCs. It was by American Thyroid Association guidelines that Graves' disease was diagnosed. Study-level results: Persistent patients had more shared public clonotypes (about 2,700) than new patients (about 900).

The same sample was also used in a study of T cells in Graves' hyperthyroidism and ophthalmopathy. That source adds: First-round RT-PCR of the TCR CDR3 relied on the HTBI primer set.

The clonotype originates from a woman aged 35-60 years with Graves disease. This chain connects TRBV6-1 to TRBJ1-2; D is perhaps TRBD1 (5 bases). The sequences come from peripheral blood mononuclear cells (PBMCs), collected at new diagnosis, from a patient treated with antithyroid drugs. CDR3 sequence (DNA): TGTGCCGCCTCTCGGGGGGCTAACTATGGCTACACCTTC. This codes for CAASRGANYGYTF.